The TCR beta chain under discussion was sequenced for a study of cytomegalovirus exposure and HLA in healthy donors. CDR1 is KGHSH, CDR2 LQKENI, per germline. Trimming cost V 4 bases and J 2 bases, with 15 bases left between them. The CDR3 is made up of 15 amino acids. Comment on this clone: Its antigen is unknown.

The PCR made use of 60 Vbeta and 13 Jbeta primers. Sequencing was performed with immunoSEQ multiplex PCR; in TCRdb, only in-frame clones are kept and a portion is missing. The sample lists more than 150,000 clones; around 85% were seen once. Study observations and caveats: By a later analysis, the bulk of CMV-associated TCR beta chains appeared HLA-restricted. Later analysis identified a missense DCLRE1C variant that was linked to TCR beta V- and J-gene trimming.

The sequenced material came from PBMCs. The receptor comes from a man aged 18 to 29 in good health and CMV-seropositive. V is TRBV18 and J is TRBJ2-7; tentative D call: TRBD1 (6 bases). Here the CDR3 reads CASSRTAGYTYEQYF. The CDR3 nucleotides are TGTGCCAGCTCACGGACAGCAGGTTATACCTACGAGCAGTACTTC.